These T cell receptor beta chains were read from a single sample in a study of tissue T cells after allogeneic stem cell transplantation. Some clones are missing from TCRdb's copy, which holds only in-frame ones; the method was immunoSEQ multiplex PCR. The sample holds over a thousand clones, roughly four fifths seen once. The sequencing used spleen tissue, collected at autopsy. These receptors all come from a male patient between 35 and 70 years old with steroid-refractory graft-versus-host disease after an allogeneic stem cell transplant. Some of the T cells might come from the graft donor. CDR3s include the opening cysteine and the closing phenylalanine or tryptophan. D genes are given only for firm matches. Clone size, where shown, is once, few, many, or a class for clones that have expanded.

J,length,D,size,V,CDR3,DNA
TRBJ2-3,16,TRBD2,once,TRBV28,CASTGLAGRVRDTQYF,TGTGCCAGCACCGGACTAGCGGGGAGAGTGAGAGATACGCAGTATTTT
TRBJ1-1,15,.,.,TRBV5-6,CASSLMTLRNTEAFF,TGTGCCAGCAGCTTGATGACATTAAGGAACACTGAAGCTTTCTTT
TRBJ1-1,14,.,.,TRBV7-2,CASSFGMWDTEAFF,TGTGCCAGCAGCTTCGGGATGTGGGACACTGAAGCTTTCTTT
TRBJ2-7,14,.,.,TRBV4-2,CASSQERGAYEQYF,TGTGCCAGCAGCCAAGAACGGGGTGCCTACGAGCAGTACTTC
TRBJ2-4,16,.,.,TRBV3-1/TRBV3-2,CASSQEGVLAKNIQYF,TGTGCCAGCAGCCAAGAGGGCGTACTAGCCAAAAACATTCAGTACTTC
TRBJ2-7,14,TRBD1,.,TRBV27,CASSLDRGYYEQYF,TGTGCCAGCAGTTTGGACAGGGGTTACTACGAGCAGTACTTC
TRBJ2-3,17,TRBD2,.,TRBV5-4,CASTPRGGGASTDTQYF,TGTGCCAGCACCCCGAGGGGCGGGGGGGCCTCCACAGATACGCAGTATTTT
TRBJ2-7,16,.,.,TRBV4-1,CASSQELQRRSYEQYF,TGCGCCAGCAGCCAAGAGCTACAGAGGCGCTCCTACGAGCAGTACTTC
TRBJ1-2,11,.,few,TRBV2,CASSETAVDTF,TGTGCCAGCAGTGAAACGGCCGTGGACACCTTC
TRBJ2-5,14,.,.,TRBV13,CASSSPTAQETQYF,TGTGCCAGCAGCTCCCCGACAGCTCAAGAGACCCAGTACTTC
TRBJ2-7,15,TRBD1,.,TRBV5-1,CASSFPGQGAYEQYF,TGCGCCAGCAGCTTCCCCGGACAGGGGGCATACGAGCAGTACTTC
TRBJ2-3,14,.,.,TRBV9,CASCELGSTDTQYF,TGTGCCAGCTGCGAACTAGGGAGCACAGATACGCAGTATTTT
TRBJ2-7,14,.,.,TRBV5-4,CASSHGQTSYEQYF,TGTGCCAGCAGCCACGGACAGACCTCTTACGAGCAGTACTTC
TRBJ1-1,13,.,.,TRBV9,CASSPPGSTEAFF,TGTGCCAGCAGCCCTCCCGGCAGCACTGAAGCTTTCTTT
TRBJ2-3,15,.,.,TRBV4-2,CASSQEGLAPDTQYF,TGTGCCAGCAGCCAAGAAGGTCTAGCACCGGATACGCAGTATTTT
TRBJ2-2,16,.,.,TRBV7-9,CASSSYTGLDTGELFF,TGTGCCAGCAGCTCCTACACAGGGCTAGACACCGGGGAGCTGTTTTTT
TRBJ2-3,16,TRBD2,.,TRBV5-1,CASSFGLAGSTDTQYF,TGCGCCAGCAGCTTCGGACTAGCGGGGAGCACAGATACGCAGTATTTT
TRBJ2-3,14,TRBD2,.,TRBV10-3,CATRGSGVGDTQYF,TGTGCCACCCGGGGTAGCGGGGTGGGAGATACGCAGTATTTT
TRBJ2-1,13,.,.,TRBV2,CASSQWGSNEQFF,TGTGCCAGCAGCCAATGGGGGAGCAATGAGCAGTTCTTC
TRBJ2-2,16,.,.,TRBV19,CASSIVGGPSTGELFF,TGTGCCAGTAGTATTGTCGGGGGCCCTAGCACCGGGGAGCTGTTTTTT
TRBJ2-2,17,TRBD2,.,TRBV4-3,CASSQDPVGGDTGELFF,TGCGCCAGCAGCCAAGATCCGGTCGGGGGGGACACCGGGGAGCTGTTTTTT
TRBJ2-2,14,.,.,TRBV10-1,CASSRDFSPGELFF,TGCGCCAGCAGTCGGGACTTCAGTCCCGGGGAGCTGTTTTTT
TRBJ2-1,14,.,.,TRBV7-8,CASSIDRWANEQFF,TGTGCCAGCAGCATCGACAGGTGGGCCAATGAGCAGTTCTTC
TRBJ2-4,14,.,.,TRBV7-2,CASSLRVAKNIQYF,TGTGCCAGCAGCTTAAGGGTTGCCAAAAACATTCAGTACTTC
TRBJ2-7,16,.,.,TRBV6-5,CASSYEHWTASYEQYF,TGTGCCAGCAGTTACGAGCACTGGACGGCGTCCTACGAGCAGTACTTC
TRBJ2-7,18,.,.,TRBV28,CASSLFTRGRHLSYEQYF,TGTGCCAGCAGTTTATTCACCCGGGGGAGACACCTTTCCTACGAGCAGTACTTC
TRBJ1-6,16,.,once,TRBV28,CASSSRVPWQGSPLHF,TGTGCCAGCAGTTCCCGAGTCCCCTGGCAGGGCTCACCCCTCCACTTT
TRBJ1-5,14,.,.,TRBV7-9,CASVGPDGNQPQHF,TGTGCCAGCGTTGGGCCCGATGGGAATCAGCCCCAGCATTTT
TRBJ1-2,13,.,.,TRBV6-5,CASSPGGSSGYTF,TGTGCCAGCAGTCCAGGAGGCTCGAGTGGCTACACCTTC
TRBJ1-3,17,.,few,TRBV3-1/TRBV3-2,CASSQDLPGASGNTIYF,TGTGCCAGCAGCCAAGATTTACCGGGGGCCTCTGGAAACACCATATATTTT
TRBJ1-1,12,TRBD1,.,TRBV9,CASSGGQPEAFF,TGTGCCAGCAGCGGGGGACAGCCTGAAGCTTTCTTT
TRBJ2-7,13,.,.,TRBV27,CASSLESSLQQYF,TGTGCCAGCAGTTTGGAAAGCTCGCTACAGCAGTACTTC
TRBJ1-2,17,.,.,TRBV4-3,CASSQEVSSGINYGYTF,TGCGCCAGCAGCCAAGAAGTATCATCGGGGATCAACTATGGCTACACCTTC
TRBJ1-2,15,.,.,TRBV4-1,CASSQEAGRTYGYTF,TGCGCCAGCAGCCAAGAAGCGGGACGGACCTATGGCTACACCTTC
TRBJ1-6,12,.,.,TRBV16,CASSHTDSPLHF,TGTGCCAGCAGCCACACAGATTCACCCCTCCACTTT
TRBJ2-1,14,.,.,TRBV4-3,CASSHDSLYNEQFF,TGCGCCAGCAGCCACGACAGCCTCTACAATGAGCAGTTCTTC
TRBJ2-3,15,.,.,TRBV12-5,CASGLVLASTDTQYF,TGTGCTAGTGGTTTGGTACTGGCAAGCACAGATACGCAGTATTTT
TRBJ1-4,16,.,.,TRBV5-1,CASSPTLGATNEKLFF,TGCGCCAGCAGCCCAACACTGGGAGCAACTAATGAAAAACTGTTTTTT
TRBJ1-5,15,.,few,TRBV18,CASSPRQPSNQPQHF,TGTGCCAGCTCACCCCGACAGCCTAGCAATCAGCCCCAGCATTTT
TRBJ2-7,14,.,.,TRBV6-4,CASSDSPPLYEQYF,TGTGCCAGCAGTGACTCCCCCCCGCTCTACGAGCAGTACTTC
TRBJ2-5,14,.,.,TRBV9,CASSVEGSVETQYF,TGTGCCAGCAGCGTAGAGGGTAGCGTGGAGACCCAGTACTTC
TRBJ2-3,13,.,once,TRBV9,CASSVEGADTQYF,TGTGCCAGCAGCGTAGAGGGCGCAGATACGCAGTATTTT
TRBJ2-7,15,.,.,TRBV7-2,CASSLNLGGSYEQYF,TGTGCCAGCAGCTTGAATCTGGGGGGCTCCTACGAGCAGTACTTC
TRBJ1-4,15,TRBD1,.,TRBV29-1,CSVEGTGGTNEKLFF,TGCAGCGTTGAGGGGACAGGGGGAACTAATGAAAAACTGTTTTTT
TRBJ1-4,16,.,once,TRBV6-1,CASSEANWDENEKLFF,TGTGCCAGCAGTGAAGCCAACTGGGACGAAAATGAAAAACTGTTTTTT
TRBJ1-1,13,.,.,TRBV29-1,CSVEVGRGFEAFF,TGCAGCGTTGAAGTCGGTAGGGGATTTGAAGCTTTCTTT
TRBJ2-3,15,TRBD2,few,TRBV19,CAISTSGALGDTQYF,TGTGCCATCTCGACTAGCGGGGCCTTGGGAGATACGCAGTATTTT
TRBJ2-3,18,.,.,TRBV27,CASSPLLSEGGRTDTQYF,TGTGCCAGCAGTCCCCTTTTGTCGGAGGGGGGGCGCACAGATACGCAGTATTTT
TRBJ2-7,14,TRBD2,.,TRBV7-2,CASSWTSGTYEQYF,TGTGCCAGCAGCTGGACTAGCGGGACCTACGAGCAGTACTTC
TRBJ1-1,15,.,.,TRBV4-3,CASSQESLLNTEAFF,TGCGCCAGCAGCCAAGAGTCGCTGTTGAACACTGAAGCTTTCTTT
TRBJ1-2,11,.,.,TRBV3-1/TRBV3-2,CASTGNYGYTF,TGTGCCAGCACAGGGAACTATGGCTACACCTTC